The entry below describes one TCR beta chain. Its specific antigen is unknown. No per-base quality is available; no much larger clone lies one base away. Patients with autoimmune disease history or receiving systemic immunosuppression were excluded from the trial. Peripheral blood for TCR sequencing was drawn from every dose cohort at baseline, at cycle 4 day 1 and at cycle 7 day 1. The samples were taken from a phase I, first-in-human, multicenter, open-label dose-escalation trial of ivuxolimab. Adults with locally advanced or metastatic head and neck squamous cell, hepatocellular, melanoma or renal cell carcinoma were enrolled in the trial. Before TCR sequencing, CD4+ T cells and CD8+ T cells from peripheral blood were sorted into separate populations. Measured from the cysteine to the phenylalanine, the CDR3 is 15 residues long. Only the CDR3 DNA stays, 45 bases, in frame from base 1. V is trimmed back by 0 bases and J by 3 bases, and the junction contains 1 base that no gene match accounts for. The germline V gene yields MNHEY for CDR1 and SVGAGI for CDR2.

This entry belongs to a study of OX40 agonist ivuxolimab in advanced cancers. As for the study more broadly: Ivuxolimab, which targeted the costimulatory receptor OX40 (CD134), was an agonistic, fully human IgG2 monoclonal antibody. Intravenous ivuxolimab was administered to patients every 2 weeks at six dose levels: 0.01, 0.1, 0.3, 1.5, 3 and 10 mg/kg. The purpose of peripheral TCRbeta sequencing was to test whether ivuxolimab changed TCR sequence diversity and led to clonal T-cell expansion. Patients were allowed to have had prior anti-PD-1, anti-PD-L1 or anti-CTLA-4 therapy, and roughly 40% of the dose-escalation patients had previously received checkpoint inhibitors. In the dose-escalation cohort, about four fifths of patients were male, and the mean age was 60 years with a range of roughly 23 to 79. The paper reports the monotherapy dose-escalation portion (N of about 54 patients) of the phase I ivuxolimab trial. Of the approximately 50 dose-escalation patients, hepatocellular carcinoma was present in roughly 19, melanoma in roughly 15, renal cell carcinoma in 9 and head and neck cancer in 9. Partial responses were achieved by three dose-escalation patients, of whom one had hepatocellular carcinoma and two had cutaneous melanoma.

To sequence the TCRbeta CDR3 region, genomic DNA was isolated from the sorted cells. The immunoSEQ Assay was used for sequencing of TCRbeta CDR3 regions. TCRdb re-hosts the immuneACCESS table, in-frame sequences only. Its copies lack some clones; in the studies checked, an unresolved V gene accounts for under half of them, and the cause for the rest is not known. This sample has tens of thousands of clones in its table, and roughly 77% of those were observed once. The leading ten clones occupy over 4% of the sample. Results and caveats for the whole study, not just this receptor: At doses of 0.1 to 3.0 mg/kg, clonal expansion of both CD4+ and CD8+ blood T cells was observed from baseline to week 6. The antigen specificity of the clonally expanded peripheral T cells was not determined. Low levels of normalized T-cell clonal expansion were also shown by some nonresponding patients. In the 0.1-3.0 mg/kg groups, partial responders were among the patients with the lowest normalized peripheral clonal expansion, particularly in CD8+ T cells. After ivuxolimab, more expanded clones were found on average in CD8+ T cells than in CD4+ T cells.

The sample in question was CD4+ or CD8+ T cells sorted from blood, obtained in a trial of the OX40 agonist ivuxolimab. Recombination joined TRBV6-5 with TRBJ2-1, and 8 junctional nucleotides match TRBD2. This receptor was identified in an adult with an advanced solid tumor such as melanoma, head and neck, liver or kidney cancer. Read as DNA, the sequence is TGTGCCAGCAGTTACTCACTAGCGGACTACAATGAGCAGTTCTTC. This encodes CASSYSLADYNEQFF.